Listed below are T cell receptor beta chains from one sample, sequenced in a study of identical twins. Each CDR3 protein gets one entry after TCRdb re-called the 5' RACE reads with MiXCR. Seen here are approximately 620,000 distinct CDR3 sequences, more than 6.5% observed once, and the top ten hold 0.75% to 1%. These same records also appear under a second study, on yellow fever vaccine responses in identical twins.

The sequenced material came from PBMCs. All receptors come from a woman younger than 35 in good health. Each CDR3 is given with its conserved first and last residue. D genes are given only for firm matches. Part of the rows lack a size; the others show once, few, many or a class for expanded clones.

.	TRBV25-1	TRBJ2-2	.	CASKGNTGELFF	TGTGCCAGCAAGGGTAACACCGGGGAGCTGTTTTTT
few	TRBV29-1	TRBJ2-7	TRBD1	CSVSGTGRSSYEQYF	TGCAGCGTTAGCGGGACAGGGCGTAGCTCCTACGAGCAGTACTTC
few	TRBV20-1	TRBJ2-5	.	CSARSRDWGQGTQYF	TGCAGTGCTAGAAGTCGGGATTGGGGGCAAGGGACCCAGTACTTC
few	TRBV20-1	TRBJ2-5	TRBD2	CSAPLSGKETQYF	TGCAGTGCCCCCCTTAGCGGGAAAGAGACCCAGTACTTC
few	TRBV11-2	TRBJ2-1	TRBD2	CASSLVKASGRLGNEQFF	TGTGCCAGCAGCTTAGTGAAGGCGAGCGGGAGACTGGGCAATGAGCAGTTCTTC
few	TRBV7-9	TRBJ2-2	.	CASSLEDSQGNTGELFF	TGTGCCAGCAGCTTAGAGGATTCCCAGGGAAACACCGGGGAGCTGTTTTTT
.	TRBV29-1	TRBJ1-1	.	CSVTETGREAFF	TGCAGCGTTACTGAAACTGGCCGTGAAGCTTTCTTT
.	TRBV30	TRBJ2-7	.	CAWRRFSSYEQYF	TGTGCCTGGAGACGGTTCAGCTCCTACGAGCAGTACTTC
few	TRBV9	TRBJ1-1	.	CASSGAGSPGTEAFF	TGTGCCAGCAGCGGAGCAGGGAGCCCCGGCACTGAAGCTTTCTTT
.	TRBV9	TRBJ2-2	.	CASSVFGGDTGELFF	TGTGCCAGCAGCGTATTCGGAGGGGACACCGGGGAGCTGTTTTTT
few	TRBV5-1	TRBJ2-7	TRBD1	CASSLGGQGMGEQYF	TGCGCCAGCAGCTTGGGTGGACAGGGAATGGGCGAGCAGTACTTC
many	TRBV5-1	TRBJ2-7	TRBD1	CASSLDGQGNEQYF	TGCGCCAGCAGCTTGGACGGACAGGGGAACGAGCAGTACTTC
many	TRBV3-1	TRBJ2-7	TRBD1	CASSQTPGQVYEQYF	TGTGCCAGCAGCCAAACACCGGGACAGGTCTACGAGCAGTACTTC
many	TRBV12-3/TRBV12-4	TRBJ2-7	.	CASTHFLSYEQYF	TGTGCCAGCACCCACTTCCTCTCCTACGAGCAGTACTTC
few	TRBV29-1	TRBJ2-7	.	CSGRTVYEQYF	TGCAGCGGCAGGACAGTCTACGAGCAGTACTTC
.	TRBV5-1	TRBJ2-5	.	CASSFGRGRETQYF	TGCGCCAGCAGCTTCGGCAGGGGAAGAGAGACCCAGTACTTC
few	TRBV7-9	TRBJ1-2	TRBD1	CASSSTGAPFYGYTF	TGTGCCAGCAGCTCGACAGGGGCCCCTTTCTATGGCTACACCTTC
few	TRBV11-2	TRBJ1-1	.	CASSLVVWGSNEAFF	TGTGCCAGCAGCTTAGTAGTTTGGGGATCAAACGAAGCTTTCTTT
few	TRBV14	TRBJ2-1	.	CASRAQAYNEQFF	TGTGCCAGCAGGGCACAGGCCTACAATGAGCAGTTCTTC
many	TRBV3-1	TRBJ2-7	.	CASSQEGIPYEQYF	TGTGCCAGCAGCCAAGAAGGGATCCCCTACGAGCAGTACTTC
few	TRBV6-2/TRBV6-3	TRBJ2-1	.	CASSYRPGPSYNEQFF	TGTGCCAGCAGTTACCGTCCAGGGCCCTCCTACAATGAGCAGTTCTTC
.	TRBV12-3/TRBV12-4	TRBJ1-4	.	CASSFGPEKLFF	TGTGCCAGCAGTTTCGGCCCGGAGAAACTGTTTTTT
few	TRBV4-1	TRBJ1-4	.	CASSHPSAGTNEKLFF	TGCGCCAGCAGCCACCCCTCCGCCGGAACTAATGAAAAACTGTTTTTT
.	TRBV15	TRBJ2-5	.	CATSVPRMDQETQYF	TGTGCCACCAGCGTCCCCCGGATGGACCAAGAGACCCAGTACTTC
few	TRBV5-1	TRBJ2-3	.	CASSSLERPDTQYF	TGCGCCAGCAGCTCGTTGGAACGGCCAGATACGCAGTATTTT
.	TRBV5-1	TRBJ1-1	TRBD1	CASSLGQPTEAFF	TGCGCCAGCAGCCTGGGACAGCCTACTGAAGCTTTCTTT
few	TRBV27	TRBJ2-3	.	CASSLGRQPYSTDTQYF	TGTGCCAGCAGTTTAGGTCGGCAACCTTATAGCACAGATACGCAGTATTTT
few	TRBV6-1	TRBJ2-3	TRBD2	CASRLAPSTDTQYF	TGTGCCAGCCGACTAGCACCTAGCACAGATACGCAGTATTTT
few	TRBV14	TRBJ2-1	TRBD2	CASSQTTSVYNEQFF	TGTGCCAGCAGCCAAACGACTAGCGTGTACAATGAGCAGTTCTTC
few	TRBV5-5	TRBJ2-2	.	CASSLVWGPLAGELFF	TGTGCCAGCAGCTTGGTGTGGGGTCCCCTTGCCGGGGAGCTGTTTTTT
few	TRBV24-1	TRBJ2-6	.	CATSENRASGANVLTF	TGTGCCACCAGTGAAAACAGGGCATCTGGGGCCAACGTCCTGACTTTC
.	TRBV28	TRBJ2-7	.	CASNVGPYYEQYF	TGTGCCAGCAACGTCGGACCGTACTACGAGCAGTACTTC
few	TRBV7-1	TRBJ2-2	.	CASSSRLQTNLVVSLNTGELFF	TGTGCCAGCAGCTCCAGACTCCAGACAAATTTGGTGGTTAGTTTGAACACCGGGGAGCTGTTTTTT
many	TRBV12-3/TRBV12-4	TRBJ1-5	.	CASSLGGFDGQPQHF	TGTGCCAGCAGTTTAGGGGGCTTCGACGGTCAGCCCCAGCATTTT
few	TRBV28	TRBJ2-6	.	CASRAEDGANVLTF	TGTGCCAGCAGGGCGGAGGATGGGGCCAACGTCCTGACTTTC
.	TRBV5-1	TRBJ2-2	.	CASSLEPGTNGELFF	TGCGCCAGCAGCTTGGAGCCGGGGACGAACGGGGAGCTGTTTTTT
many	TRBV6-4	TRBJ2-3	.	CASSSSSGTQYF	TGTGCCAGCAGTAGCTCTTCGGGGACGCAGTATTTT
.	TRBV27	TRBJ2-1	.	CASSFSVLGFRGEQFF	TGTGCCAGCAGTTTCTCGGTGTTAGGGTTCCGTGGTGAGCAGTTCTTC
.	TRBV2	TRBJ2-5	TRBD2	CASTGTKQETQYF	TGTGCCAGCACCGGGACTAAACAAGAGACCCAGTACTTC
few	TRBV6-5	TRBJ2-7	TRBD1	CASSYSSTTGAIRSYEQYF	TGTGCCAGCAGTTACTCGTCCACCACAGGGGCTATCCGCTCCTACGAGCAGTACTTC
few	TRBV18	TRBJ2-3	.	CASSWEASTDTQYF	TGTGCCAGCTCTTGGGAAGCTAGCACAGATACGCAGTATTTT
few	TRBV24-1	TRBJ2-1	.	CATKHSAEQFF	TGTGCCACCAAGCATTCGGCCGAGCAGTTCTTC
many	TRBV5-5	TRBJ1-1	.	CASSLVGGVNTEAFF	TGTGCCAGCAGCTTGGTAGGGGGGGTGAACACTGAAGCTTTCTTT
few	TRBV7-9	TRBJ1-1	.	CASSRWVRPDTEAFF	TGTGCCAGCAGCCGCTGGGTGAGGCCGGACACTGAAGCTTTCTTT
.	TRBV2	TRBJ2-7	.	CASSSRTPSYEQYF	TGTGCCAGCTCTTCACGGACCCCCAGTTACGAGCAGTACTTC
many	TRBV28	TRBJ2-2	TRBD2	CASAYPFGGVGELFF	TGTGCCAGCGCTTACCCCTTCGGGGGGGTCGGGGAGCTGTTTTTT
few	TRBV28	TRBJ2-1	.	CASTLSGGRNNEQFF	TGTGCCAGCACCTTAAGTGGGGGCCGAAACAATGAGCAGTTCTTC
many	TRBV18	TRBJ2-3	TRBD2	CASSLGTSGTGTDTQYF	TGTGCCAGCTCACTCGGGACTAGCGGGACGGGCACAGATACGCAGTATTTT
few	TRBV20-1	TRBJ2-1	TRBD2	CSARDSSGSSYNEQFF	TGCAGTGCTAGAGATTCTAGCGGGAGCTCCTACAATGAGCAGTTCTTC
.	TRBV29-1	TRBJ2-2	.	CSVVPRAGELFF	TGCAGCGTTGTACCCAGGGCTGGGGAGCTGTTTTTT
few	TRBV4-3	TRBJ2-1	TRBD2	CASSQDVTSGFSYNEQFF	TGCGCCAGCAGCCAAGATGTTACTAGCGGGTTCTCCTACAATGAGCAGTTCTTC
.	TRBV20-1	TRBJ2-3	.	CSARGGEGTDTQYF	TGCAGTGCTAGAGGAGGGGAGGGCACAGATACGCAGTATTTT
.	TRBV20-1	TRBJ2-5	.	CSARRDFAGAQETQYF	TGCAGTGCTAGAAGGGATTTCGCGGGGGCTCAAGAGACCCAGTACTTC
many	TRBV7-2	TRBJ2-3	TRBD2	CASSLNPSGGNTQYF	TGTGCCAGCAGCTTAAATCCTAGCGGGGGAAATACGCAGTATTTT
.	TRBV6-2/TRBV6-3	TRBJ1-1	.	CASSYGIDEAFF	TGTGCCAGCAGTTACGGGATAGATGAAGCTTTCTTT